The source of this T cell receptor beta chain is a study of cytomegalovirus exposure and HLA in healthy donors. Whole-study findings and limits: Sequencing depth across donors, presence/absence analyses assumed, was roughly uniform. Within an earlier analysis, most TCR beta V segments proved productive either about 87% or about 30% of the time.

In its sample, this clone was seen a few times. The antigen remains unidentified. Both 60 Vbeta primers and 13 Jbeta primers went into the PCR. Generated by immunoSEQ multiplex PCR, the TCRdb table keeps only in-frame clones and is missing some. In the table there are 140,000 to 150,000 clones, roughly 9.8% of which are singletons. Germline lookup yields CDR1 SGHRS and CDR2 YFSETQ. V gave up 7 bases and J gave up 5 bases; unmatched junction bases: 12. The length of the CDR3 is 14 residues. The rearrangement links TRBV5-1 to TRBJ2-7; 7 bases fit TRBD1. This clonotype originated in a man aged 45-65 years in good health and CMV-seronegative. The sample comprised PBMCs. The CDR3 nucleotides are TGCGCCAGCTCACCGACCGACAGGGTCCACGAGCAGTACTTC. This sequence encodes CASSPTDRVHEQYF.